The T cell receptor (beta chain) described here comes from a study of cytomegalovirus exposure and HLA in healthy donors. The study, taken as a whole, reports: It was shown in a later analysis that HLA-associated TCR beta chains were more clonally expanded than other, equally common chains. Some TCR beta chains (around 160 of them) were listed as cytomegalovirus-associated.

PCR primers comprised 60 Vbeta and 13 Jbeta primers. Here immunoSEQ multiplex PCR was the method, and the copy in TCRdb shows in-frame clones only, minus some. This sample has about 160,000 clones; 65% to 70% occur once, and the top ten carry 3.5% to 5.5%. Of note for this clone: What it recognizes is unknown.

V lost 6 bases to trimming and J lost 2 bases; unmatched junction nucleotides: 3. CDR1 WSHSY and CDR2 SAAADI come from the germline V gene. This CDR3 has 14 amino acids. The chain joins TRBV10-2 to TRBJ2-7, with 11 positions matching TRBD2. The source is a woman aged 18-35 years in good health and CMV-seropositive. Sequencing was done on a sample of PBMCs. The CDR3 here is CASRGLADTYEQYF. CDR3 bases: TGCGCCAGCAGGGGACTAGCGGATACCTACGAGCAGTACTTC.